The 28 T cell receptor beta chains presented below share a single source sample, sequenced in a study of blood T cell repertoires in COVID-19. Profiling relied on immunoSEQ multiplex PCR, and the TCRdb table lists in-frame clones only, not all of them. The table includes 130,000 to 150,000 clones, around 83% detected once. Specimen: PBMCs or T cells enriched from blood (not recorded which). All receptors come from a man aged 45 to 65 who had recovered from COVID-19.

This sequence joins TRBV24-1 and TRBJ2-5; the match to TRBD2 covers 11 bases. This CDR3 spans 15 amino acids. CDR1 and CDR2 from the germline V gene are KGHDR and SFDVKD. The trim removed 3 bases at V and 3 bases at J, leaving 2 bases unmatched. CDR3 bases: TGTGCCACCAGTGATGGGGGACTAGCGGAAGAGACCCAGTACTTC. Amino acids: CATSDGGLAEETQYF.

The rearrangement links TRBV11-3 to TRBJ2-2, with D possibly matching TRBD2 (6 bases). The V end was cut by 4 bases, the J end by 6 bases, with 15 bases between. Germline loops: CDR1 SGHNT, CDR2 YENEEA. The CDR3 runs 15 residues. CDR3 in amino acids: CASSSSGLYSGELFF. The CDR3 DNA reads TGTGCCAGCAGCTCAAGTGGACTATACTCCGGGGAGCTGTTTTTT.

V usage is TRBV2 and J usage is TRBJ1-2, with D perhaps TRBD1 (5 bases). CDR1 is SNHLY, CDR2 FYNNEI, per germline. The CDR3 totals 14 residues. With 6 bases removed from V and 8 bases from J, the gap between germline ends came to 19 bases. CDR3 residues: CASRDTGGGRGYTF. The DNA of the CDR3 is TGTGCCAGCAGAGATACAGGTGGCGGACGGGGCTACACCTTC.

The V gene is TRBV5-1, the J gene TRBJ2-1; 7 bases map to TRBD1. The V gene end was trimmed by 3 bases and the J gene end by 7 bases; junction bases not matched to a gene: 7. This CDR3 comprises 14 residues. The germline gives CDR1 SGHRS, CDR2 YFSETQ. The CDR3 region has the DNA TGCGCCAGCAGCTCAGGACAGGTCGGGAATGAGCAGTTCTTC. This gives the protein CASSSGQVGNEQFF. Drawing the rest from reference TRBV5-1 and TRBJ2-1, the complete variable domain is KAGVTQTPRYLIKTRGQQVTLSCSPISGHRSVSWYQQTPGQGLQFLFEYFSETQRNKGNFPGRFSGRQFSNSRSEMNVSTLELGDSALYLCASSSGQVGNEQFFGPGTRLTVL.

The CDR3 protein is CASSQASGSGTGELFF. The CDR3 DNA is TGCGCCAGCAGCCAAGCTTCGGGGTCCGGAACCGGGGAGCTGTTTTTT. The chain employs TRBV4-3 and TRBJ2-2, with D tentatively TRBD2 (5 bases). Trimming removed 1 base at V and 5 bases at J, with 14 bases between. CDR1 and CDR2 from the germline V gene are LGHNA and YSLEER. CDR3 size: 16 residues.

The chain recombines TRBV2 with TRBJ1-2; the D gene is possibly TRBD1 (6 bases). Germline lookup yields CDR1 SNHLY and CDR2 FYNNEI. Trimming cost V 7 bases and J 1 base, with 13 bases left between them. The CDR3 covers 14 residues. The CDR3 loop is CASTPDRSNYGYTF. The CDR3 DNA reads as TGTGCCAGCACCCCCGACAGGAGTAACTATGGCTACACCTTC. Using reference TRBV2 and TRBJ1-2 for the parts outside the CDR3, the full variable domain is EPEVTQTPSHQVTQMGQEVILRCVPISNHLYFYWYRQILGQKVEFLVSFYNNEISEKSEIFDDQFSVERPDGSNFTLKIRSTKLEDSAMYFCASTPDRSNYGYTFGSGTRLTVV.

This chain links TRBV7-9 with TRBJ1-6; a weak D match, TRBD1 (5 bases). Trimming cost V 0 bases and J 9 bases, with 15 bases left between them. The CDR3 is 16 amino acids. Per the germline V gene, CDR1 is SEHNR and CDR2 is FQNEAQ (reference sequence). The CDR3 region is CASSLASGTPFSPLHF. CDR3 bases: TGTGCCAGCAGCTTAGCTAGCGGGACGCCCTTTTCACCCCTCCACTTT. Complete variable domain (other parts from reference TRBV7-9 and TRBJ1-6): DTGVSQNPRHKITKRGQNVTFRCDPISEHNRLYWYRQTLGQGPEFLTYFQNEAQLEKSRLLSDRFSAERPKGSFSTLEIQRTEQGDSAMYLCASSLASGTPFSPLHFGNGTRLTVT.

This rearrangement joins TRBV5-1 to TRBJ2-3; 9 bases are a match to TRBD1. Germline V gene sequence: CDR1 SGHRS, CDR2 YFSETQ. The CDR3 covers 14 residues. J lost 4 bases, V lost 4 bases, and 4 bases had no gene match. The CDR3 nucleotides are TGCGCCAGCAGCCCGGGACAGGGACCAGATACGCAGTATTTT. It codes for CASSPGQGPDTQYF.

The CDR3 is CASSLNSGQNGYTF. In DNA form, the CDR3 reads TGTGCCAGCAGCTTGAATTCAGGGCAGAATGGCTACACCTTC. The chain links TRBV5-4 to TRBJ1-2; possible D gene TRBD1, 5 bases. There are 14 residues in the CDR3. The germline gives CDR1 SGHNT, CDR2 YYREEE (reference sequence). Trimming shortened V by 1 base and J by 6 bases, and 13 bases separated the two germline ends. Using reference TRBV5-4 and TRBJ1-2 for the parts outside the CDR3, the full variable domain is ETGVTQSPTHLIKTRGQQVTLRCSSQSGHNTVSWYQQALGQGPQFIFQYYREEENGRGNFPPRFSGLQFPNYSSELNVNALELDDSALYLCASSLNSGQNGYTFGSGTRLTVV.

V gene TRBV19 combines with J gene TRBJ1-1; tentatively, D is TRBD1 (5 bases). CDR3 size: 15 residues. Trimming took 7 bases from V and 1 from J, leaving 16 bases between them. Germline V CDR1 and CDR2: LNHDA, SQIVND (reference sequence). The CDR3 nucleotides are TGTGCCAGTACCCTAAGGGGCCAGAGGAACACTGAAGCTTTCTTT. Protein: CASTLRGQRNTEAFF.

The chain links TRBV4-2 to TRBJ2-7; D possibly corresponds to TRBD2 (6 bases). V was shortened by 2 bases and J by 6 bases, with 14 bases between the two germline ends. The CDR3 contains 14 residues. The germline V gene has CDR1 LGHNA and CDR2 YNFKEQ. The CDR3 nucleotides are TGTGCCAGCAGCCAAAGGAATCAGGGAGGCGAGCAGTACTTC. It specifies CASSQRNQGGEQYF.

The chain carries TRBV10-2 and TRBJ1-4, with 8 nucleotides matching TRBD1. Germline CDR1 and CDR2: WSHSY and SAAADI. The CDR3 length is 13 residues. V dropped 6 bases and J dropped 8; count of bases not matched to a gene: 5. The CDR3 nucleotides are TGCGCCAGCAGAACAGGGGGTGGAGAAAAACTGTTTTTT. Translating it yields CASRTGGGEKLFF.

CDR3 DNA: TGTGCCACCAGCTCCCAGAAACAGGGTAAAGGGGACACTGAAGCTTTCTTT. Translation gives CATSSQKQGKGDTEAFF. The chain is built from TRBV15 and TRBJ1-1, with D possibly matching TRBD1 (6 bases). The CDR3 totals 17 residues. CDR1 is LNHNV, CDR2 YYDKDF, per germline (reference sequence). V lost 5 bases and J 3 bases, leaving 22 bases between the germline ends.

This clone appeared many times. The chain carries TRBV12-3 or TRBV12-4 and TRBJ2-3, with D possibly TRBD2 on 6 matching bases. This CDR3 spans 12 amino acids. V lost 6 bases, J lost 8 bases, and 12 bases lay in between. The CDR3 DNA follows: TGTGCCAGCAGCCAGGGAGGCGGTACGCAGTATTTT. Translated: CASSQGGGTQYF.

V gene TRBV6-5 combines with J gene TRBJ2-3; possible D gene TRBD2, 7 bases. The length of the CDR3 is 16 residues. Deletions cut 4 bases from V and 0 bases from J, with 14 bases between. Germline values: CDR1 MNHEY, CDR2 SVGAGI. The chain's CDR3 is CASSLVAGASTDTQYF. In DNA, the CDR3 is TGTGCCAGCAGTTTGGTGGCGGGGGCGAGCACAGATACGCAGTATTTT.

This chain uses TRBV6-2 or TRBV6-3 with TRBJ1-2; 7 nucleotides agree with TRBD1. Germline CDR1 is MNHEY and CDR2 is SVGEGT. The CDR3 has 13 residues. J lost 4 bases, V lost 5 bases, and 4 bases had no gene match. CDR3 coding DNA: TGTGCCAGCAGTAAACAGGGGAGCTATGGCTACACCTTC. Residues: CASSKQGSYGYTF.

The CDR3 sequence is CASSLGRAFF. CDR3 in DNA: TGTGCCAGCAGCTTAGGGAGAGCTTTCTTT. J is TRBJ1-1 and V is TRBV7-2; D remains unclear. The CDR3 contains 10 residues. V was trimmed by 1 base and J by 10 bases, leaving 4 bases between them. Germline-derived CDR1 and CDR2 are SGHTA and FQGNSA. The full variable domain, in which reference TRBV7-2 and TRBJ1-1 provide the parts outside the CDR3, is GAGVSQSPSNKVTEKGKDVELRCDPISGHTALYWYRQSLGQGLEFLIYFQGNSAPDKSGLPSDRFSAERTGGSVSTLTIQRTQQEDSAVYLCASSLGRAFFGQGTRLTVV.

DNA of the CDR3: TGTGCCACCAGCAGAGGCGGGGGCGCGGGGGGTACCTACGAGCAGTACTTC. Translation: CATSRGGGAGGTYEQYF. The rearrangement joins TRBV15 to TRBJ2-7; 8 bases align to TRBD2. CDR3 size: 17 residues. Per germline, CDR1 LNHNV and CDR2 YYDKDF (reference sequence). The trim removed 1 base at V and 2 bases at J, leaving 10 bases unmatched.

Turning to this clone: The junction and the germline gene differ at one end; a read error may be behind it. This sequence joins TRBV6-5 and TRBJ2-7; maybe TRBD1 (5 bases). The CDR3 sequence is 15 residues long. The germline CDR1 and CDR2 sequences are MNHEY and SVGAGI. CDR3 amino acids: CASSYFPWGSHEQYF. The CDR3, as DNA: TGTGCCAGCAGTTACTTCCCCTGGGGCTCCCACGAGCAGTACTTC.

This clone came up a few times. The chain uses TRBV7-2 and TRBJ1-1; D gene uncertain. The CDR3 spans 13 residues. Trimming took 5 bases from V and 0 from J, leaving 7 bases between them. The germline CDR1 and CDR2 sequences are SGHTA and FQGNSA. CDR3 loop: CASSASLNTEAFF. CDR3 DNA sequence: TGTGCCAGCAGCGCAAGCTTGAACACTGAAGCTTTCTTT.

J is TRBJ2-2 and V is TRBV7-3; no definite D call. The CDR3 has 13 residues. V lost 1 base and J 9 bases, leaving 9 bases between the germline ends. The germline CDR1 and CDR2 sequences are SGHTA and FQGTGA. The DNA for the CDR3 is TGTGCCAGCAGCTTAAATAGAGCGAGGGAGCTGTTTTTT. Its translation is CASSLNRARELFF.

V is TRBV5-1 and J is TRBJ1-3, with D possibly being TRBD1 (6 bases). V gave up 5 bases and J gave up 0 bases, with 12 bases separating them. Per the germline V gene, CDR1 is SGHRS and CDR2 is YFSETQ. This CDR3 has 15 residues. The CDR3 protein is CASRGAGISGNTIYF. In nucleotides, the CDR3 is TGCGCCAGCAGGGGGGCAGGGATCTCTGGAAACACCATATATTTT.

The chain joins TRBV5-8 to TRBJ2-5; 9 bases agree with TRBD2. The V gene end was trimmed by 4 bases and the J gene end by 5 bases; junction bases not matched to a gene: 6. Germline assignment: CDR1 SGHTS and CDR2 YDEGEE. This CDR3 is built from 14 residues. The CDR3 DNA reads TGTGCCAGCAGCAAGGGACTAGCTGGCGAGACCCAGTACTTC. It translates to CASSKGLAGETQYF.

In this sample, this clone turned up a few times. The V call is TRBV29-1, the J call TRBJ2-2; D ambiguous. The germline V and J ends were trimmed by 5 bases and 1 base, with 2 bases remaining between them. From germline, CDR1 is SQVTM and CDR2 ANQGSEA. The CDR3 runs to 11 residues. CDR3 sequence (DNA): TGCAGCGTTCAGAACACCGGGGAGCTGTTTTTT. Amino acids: CSVQNTGELFF.

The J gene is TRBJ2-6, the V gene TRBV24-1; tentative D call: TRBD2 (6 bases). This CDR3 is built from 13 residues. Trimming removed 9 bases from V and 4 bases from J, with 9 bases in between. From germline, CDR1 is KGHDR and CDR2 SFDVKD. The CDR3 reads CATRGNGANVLTF. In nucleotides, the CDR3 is TGTGCCACCCGGGGGAACGGGGCCAACGTCCTGACTTTC.

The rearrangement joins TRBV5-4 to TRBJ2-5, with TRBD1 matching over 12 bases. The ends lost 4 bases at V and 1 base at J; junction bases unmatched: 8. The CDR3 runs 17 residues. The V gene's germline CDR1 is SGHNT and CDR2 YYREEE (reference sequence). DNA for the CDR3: TGTGCCAGCAGCACGCCGGGACAGGGGGCTTTCCAAGAGACCCAGTACTTC. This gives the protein CASSTPGQGAFQETQYF.

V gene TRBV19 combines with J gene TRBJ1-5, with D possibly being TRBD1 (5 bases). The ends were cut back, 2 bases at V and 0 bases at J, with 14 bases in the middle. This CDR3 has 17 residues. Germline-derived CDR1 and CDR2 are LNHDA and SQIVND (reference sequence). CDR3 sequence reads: CASSILYGQGSNQPQHF. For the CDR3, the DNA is TGTGCCAGTAGTATATTATACGGGCAGGGTAGCAATCAGCCCCAGCATTTT.

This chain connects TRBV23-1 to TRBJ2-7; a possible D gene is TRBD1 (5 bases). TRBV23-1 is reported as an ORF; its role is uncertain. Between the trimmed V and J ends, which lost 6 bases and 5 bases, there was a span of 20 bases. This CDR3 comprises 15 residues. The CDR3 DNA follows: TGCGCCAGCAGACCAACCAGGGTGATTCTGGACGAGCAGTACTTC. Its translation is CASRPTRVILDEQYF.